Listed here are 24 T cell receptor beta chains from one sample, sequenced in a study of vaccination effects on CD4 cells after COVID-19. No antigen has been assigned to these receptors. Method: immunoSEQ multiplex PCR; TCRdb's copy keeps in-frame clones and lacks some. The repertoire holds around 46,000 clones, with around 74% as singletons. After expansion with viral peptide pools in the ViraFEST assay, antigen-specific CD4+ T cells were sequenced. Researchers isolated CD4+ T cells once 9 to 11 days of culture had elapsed. Vaccine administered to participants consisted of two doses of either BNT162b2 or mRNA-1273. The starting material was CD4+ T cells from PBMCs cultured with HCoV-OC43 spike peptides, obtained after COVID-19 vaccination. The subset denotes: HCoV-OC43 spike overlapping peptide pool stimulation. The receptors come from a human donor who received a COVID-19 vaccine.

The chain couples TRBV7-2 to TRBJ1-2; D may be TRBD1 (5 bases). V was cut by 1 base and J by 12 bases, with 12 bases left in between. The V gene's germline CDR1 is SGHTA and CDR2 FQGNSA. The CDR3 has 12 amino acids. The CDR3 is CASSLEVGRHTF. The CDR3 bases are TGTGCCAGCAGCTTAGAGGTGGGGCGGCACACCTTC.

V and J are TRBV6-1 and TRBJ2-1; D remains unclear. Trimming pared 1 base from V and 6 bases from J, leaving 7 bases between. This CDR3 has 13 amino acids. Germline V gene lookup returns CDR1 MNHNS and CDR2 SASEGT. Here the CDR3 reads CASSEVSSNEQFF. CDR3 sequence (DNA): TGTGCCAGCAGTGAAGTAAGCAGCAATGAGCAGTTCTTC.

This chain joins TRBV10-1 and TRBJ1-6, with D unresolved. Per the germline V gene, CDR1 is WNHNN and CDR2 is SYGVQD (reference sequence). V was shortened by 2 bases and J by 10 bases, with 9 bases between the two germline ends. The CDR3 is made up of 13 amino acids. CDR3 in amino acids: CASSEQDLSPLHF. CDR3 in DNA: TGCGCCAGCAGTGAGCAGGACCTATCACCCCTCCACTTT.

The chain employs TRBV5-1 and TRBJ1-2; weak D call: TRBD1 (6 bases). The length of the CDR3 is 14 residues. The V end was cut by 6 bases, the J end by 4 bases, with 16 bases between. CDR1 is SGHRS, CDR2 YFSETQ, per germline. The CDR3, as DNA: TGCGCCAGCACGGGACTACAGGGAGGCTATGGCTACACCTTC. Translated: CASTGLQGGYGYTF.

The genes are TRBV5-1 and TRBJ2-3; TRBD2 agrees at 11 bases. The germline CDR1 and CDR2 sequences are SGHRS and YFSETQ. Losses at the gene ends were 4 bases for V and 0 bases for J; bases not matched to a gene: 4. The CDR3 sequence is 16 residues long. CDR3: CASSTASGGSTDTQYF. The CDR3 DNA reads as TGCGCCAGCAGCACCGCTAGCGGGGGGAGCACAGATACGCAGTATTTT. The full variable domain, in which reference TRBV5-1 and TRBJ2-3 provide the parts outside the CDR3, is KAGVTQTPRYLIKTRGQQVTLSCSPISGHRSVSWYQQTPGQGLQFLFEYFSETQRNKGNFPGRFSGRQFSNSRSEMNVSTLELGDSALYLCASSTASGGSTDTQYFGPGTRLTVL.

The V gene is TRBV15, the J gene TRBJ2-3; 8 positions match TRBD2. Germline loops: CDR1 LNHNV, CDR2 YYDKDF (reference sequence). With 1 base clipped from V and 6 bases from J, the junction kept 12 bases outside the gene matches. CDR3 length: 17 amino acids. The CDR3 sequence: CATSRVRGLEGEDTQYF. The CDR3 bases are TGTGCCACCAGCAGAGTAAGGGGACTAGAAGGCGAGGATACGCAGTATTTT.

Written as DNA, the CDR3 is TGTGCCAGTAGACCAGTCGATGGCCCTAGGTTCACTGAAGCTTTCTTT. Translated, it gives CASRPVDGPRFTEAFF. The genes are TRBV19 and TRBJ1-1; D remains ambiguous. Between the trimmed V and J ends, which lost 6 bases and 4 bases, there was a span of 21 bases. CDR1 is LNHDA, CDR2 SQIVND, per germline (reference sequence). The CDR3 length is 16 residues.

The chain couples TRBV19 to TRBJ2-3; D is perhaps TRBD2 (6 bases). Trimming left V 3 bases short and J 3 bases short, with 13 bases between. This CDR3 has 15 amino acids. From germline, CDR1 is LNHDA and CDR2 SQIVND (reference sequence). The CDR3 spells CASSMGGKGTDTQYF. In nucleotides, the CDR3 is TGTGCCAGTAGTATGGGGGGAAAAGGAACAGATACGCAGTATTTT.

The chain employs TRBV13 and TRBJ2-1, with a weak D call TRBD1 (7 bases). The V end was cut by 5 bases, the J end by 6 bases, with 17 bases between. The germline CDR1 and CDR2 sequences are PRHDT and FYEKMQ (reference sequence). The CDR3 length is 15 residues. The CDR3 nucleotides read TGTGCCAGCAGCAAGACAGGGAGGCTCTCCAATGAGCAGTTCTTC. It yields the protein CASSKTGRLSNEQFF.

J is TRBJ2-1 and V is TRBV5-1; 7 positions match TRBD2. This CDR3 has 16 residues. Looked up from germline, CDR1 is SGHRS and CDR2 is YFSETQ. J gave up 4 bases and V 0 bases, and 7 bases lay outside the gene matches. The CDR3 is CASSLGEGTVYNEQFF. For the CDR3, the DNA is TGCGCCAGCAGCTTGGGGGAGGGCACCGTATACAATGAGCAGTTCTTC.

The V and J genes are TRBV4-2 and TRBJ1-1; the D gene is possibly TRBD1 (5 bases). Per germline, CDR1 LGHNA and CDR2 YNFKEQ. Trimming took off 3 bases at V and 1 base at J, with 12 bases between the two ends. The CDR3 length is 15 residues. CDR3 protein: CASSQQGSTNTEAFF. CDR3 in DNA: TGTGCCAGCAGCCAGCAGGGTTCCACGAACACTGAAGCTTTCTTT.

V usage is TRBV19 and J usage is TRBJ1-1; tentatively, D is TRBD1 (5 bases). This CDR3 comprises 15 residues. Germline V CDR1 and CDR2: LNHDA, SQIVND (reference sequence). V was pared by 3 bases and J by 4 bases, with 15 bases between. The chain's CDR3 is CASSIFGGPGTEAFF. In nucleotides, the CDR3 is TGTGCCAGTAGTATTTTTGGGGGACCAGGCACTGAAGCTTTCTTT.

This clone has a single count. V and J are TRBV6-4 and TRBJ2-6, with TRBD2 as a possible D gene (5 bases). V gave up 5 bases and J gave up 4 bases, with 9 bases separating them. Per the germline V gene, CDR1 is MRHNA and CDR2 is SNTAGT. CDR3 length: 14 amino acids. The CDR3 nucleotides are TGTGCCAGCAGTCCTCTAGCCGGGGCCAACGTCCTGACTTTC. Protein product: CASSPLAGANVLTF.

The V and J genes are TRBV5-1 and TRBJ1-4; TRBD1 aligns across 9 bases. This CDR3 has 14 residues. The germline gives CDR1 SGHRS, CDR2 YFSETQ. V trimming: 5 bases; J trimming: 8 bases; junction bases outside the gene matches: 7. The CDR3 here is CASRNTGGGEKLFF. CDR3 nucleotide sequence: TGCGCCAGCAGAAATACAGGGGGCGGCGAAAAACTGTTTTTT.

V is TRBV7-8 and J is TRBJ2-1, with TRBD2 matching over 11 bases. J lost 0 bases, V lost 1 base, and 11 bases had no gene match. This CDR3 contains 20 residues. Germline lookup yields CDR1 SGHVS and CDR2 FQNEAQ. Written as DNA, the CDR3 is TGTGCCAGCAGCTTAGATAGGACTAGCGGGCCCCAAAACTCCTACAATGAGCAGTTCTTC. It specifies CASSLDRTSGPQNSYNEQFF.

This clone came up a few times. J is TRBJ2-2 and V is TRBV29-1; D possibly matches TRBD1 or TRBD2 (5 bases each). The CDR3 extends over 14 amino acids. CDR1 is SQVTM, CDR2 ANQGSEA, per germline. The V end was cut by 6 bases, the J end by 0 bases, with 11 bases between. For the CDR3, the DNA is TGCAGCGTGGGGGAACAGACGAACACCGGGGAGCTGTTTTTT. It is translated as CSVGEQTNTGELFF.

V gene TRBV4-2 combines with J gene TRBJ2-3; 7 bases match TRBD2. This CDR3 is built from 16 residues. CDR1 and CDR2 from the germline V gene are LGHNA and YNFKEQ. With V trimmed by 0 bases and J by 7 bases, 10 bases remained unmatched. This CDR3 is CASSQDSGRGGNTQYF. The CDR3 nucleotides read TGTGCCAGCAGCCAAGATAGCGGGCGTGGTGGGAATACGCAGTATTTT.

The chain's CDR3 is CASSLAAQAYTFNYGYTF. The CDR3 DNA is TGTGCCAGCAGCTTGGCAGCACAGGCGTACACTTTTAACTATGGCTACACCTTC. The rearrangement links TRBV5-5 to TRBJ1-2; tentative D call: TRBD1 (5 bases). Germline V gene sequence: CDR1 SGHKS, CDR2 YYEKEE (reference sequence). This CDR3 region has 18 residues. The germline V and J ends were trimmed by 0 bases and 1 base, with 19 bases remaining between them.

V usage is TRBV15 and J usage is TRBJ1-5; D perhaps matches TRBD1 (5 bases). CDR3 length: 15 residues. The V gene lost 3 bases and the J gene lost 0 bases, with 9 bases spanning the gap. CDR1 and CDR2 (germline): LNHNV, YYDKDF (reference sequence). In nucleotides, the CDR3 is TGTGCCACCAGCAGTAGGGGACTTAGCAATCAGCCCCAGCATTTT. This gives the protein CATSSRGLSNQPQHF.

This chain links TRBV6-6 with TRBJ2-7; the D call may be TRBD1 or TRBD2 (5 bases each). The CDR3 has 14 residues. The V gene's germline CDR1 is MNHNY and CDR2 SVGAGI (reference sequence). Trimming stripped 3 bases from V and 4 bases from J, with 13 bases between. CDR3 nucleotide sequence: TGTGCCAGCAGTTATCAACGGGGCGGATACGAGCAGTACTTC. It yields the protein CASSYQRGGYEQYF.

The chain employs TRBV6-4 and TRBJ2-3; D is unresolved. Germline CDR1 reads MRHNA; CDR2 reads SNTAGT. The CDR3 consists of 10 residues. Trimming cost V 9 bases and J 4 bases, with 5 bases left between them. The CDR3 loop is CARSADTQYF. CDR3 coding DNA: TGTGCCAGATCGGCAGATACGCAGTATTTT.

The sample holds a few counts of this clone. The J gene is TRBJ1-1, the V gene TRBV10-1, with TRBD1 as a possible D gene (6 bases). From germline, CDR1 is WNHNN and CDR2 SYGVQD (reference sequence). Trimming removed 0 bases from V and 4 bases from J, with 12 bases in between. The CDR3 is 15 residues long. The CDR3 sequence is CASSESGGRSTEAFF. Here the CDR3 DNA reads TGCGCCAGCAGTGAGTCCGGGGGGCGTAGCACTGAAGCTTTCTTT.

The V gene is TRBV6-4, the J gene TRBJ1-3; no clear D gene. This CDR3 is built from 13 residues. The germline gives CDR1 MRHNA, CDR2 SNTAGT. The ends were cut back, 4 bases at V and 1 base at J, with 5 bases in the middle. The CDR3 reads CASSASSGNTIYF. The CDR3 DNA follows: TGTGCCAGCAGTGCGTCGTCTGGAAACACCATATATTTT.

The chain joins TRBV7-9 to TRBJ2-5, with D perhaps assigned TRBD1 or TRBD2 (6 bases each). V gave up 0 bases and J gave up 4 bases, with 9 bases separating them. CDR1 is SEHNR, CDR2 FQNEAQ, per germline (reference sequence). The CDR3 loop spans 14 amino acids. CDR3 residues: CASSLASGAETQYF. CDR3 nucleotide sequence: TGTGCCAGCAGCTTAGCGTCGGGGGCAGAGACCCAGTACTTC.